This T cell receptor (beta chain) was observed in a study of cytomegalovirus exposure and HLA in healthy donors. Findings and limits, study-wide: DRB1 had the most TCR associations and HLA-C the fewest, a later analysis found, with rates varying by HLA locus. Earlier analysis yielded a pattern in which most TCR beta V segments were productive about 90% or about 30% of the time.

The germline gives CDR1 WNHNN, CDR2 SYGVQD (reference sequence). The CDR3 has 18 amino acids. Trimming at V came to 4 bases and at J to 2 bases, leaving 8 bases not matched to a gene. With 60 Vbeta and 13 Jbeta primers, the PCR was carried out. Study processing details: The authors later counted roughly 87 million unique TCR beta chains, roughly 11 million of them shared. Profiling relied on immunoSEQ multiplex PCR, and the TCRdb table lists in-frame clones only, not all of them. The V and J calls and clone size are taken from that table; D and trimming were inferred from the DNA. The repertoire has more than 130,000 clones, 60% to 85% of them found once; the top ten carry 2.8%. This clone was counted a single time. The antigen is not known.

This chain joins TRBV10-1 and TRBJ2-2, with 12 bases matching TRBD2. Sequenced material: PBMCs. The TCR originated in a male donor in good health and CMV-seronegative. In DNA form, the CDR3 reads TGCGCCAGCAGTGGCTCATCTAGCGGGAGGGCCAACACCGGGGAGCTGTTTTTT. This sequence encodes CASSGSSSGRANTGELFF.